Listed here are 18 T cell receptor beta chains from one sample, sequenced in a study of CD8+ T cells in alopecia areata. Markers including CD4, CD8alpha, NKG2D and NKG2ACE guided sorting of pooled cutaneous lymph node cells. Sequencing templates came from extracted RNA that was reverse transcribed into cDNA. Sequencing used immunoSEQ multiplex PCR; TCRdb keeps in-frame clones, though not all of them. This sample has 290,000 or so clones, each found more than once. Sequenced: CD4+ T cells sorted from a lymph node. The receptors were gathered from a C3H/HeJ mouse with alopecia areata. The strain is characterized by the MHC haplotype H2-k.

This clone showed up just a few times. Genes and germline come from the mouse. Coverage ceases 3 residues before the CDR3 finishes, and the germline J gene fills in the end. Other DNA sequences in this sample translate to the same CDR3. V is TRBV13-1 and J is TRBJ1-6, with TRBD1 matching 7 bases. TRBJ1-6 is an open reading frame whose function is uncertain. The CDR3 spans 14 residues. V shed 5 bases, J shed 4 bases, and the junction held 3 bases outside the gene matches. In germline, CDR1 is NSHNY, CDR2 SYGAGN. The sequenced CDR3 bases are TGTGCCAGCAGCGTGGGACAGTATAATTCGCCC. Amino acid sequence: CASSVGQYNSP. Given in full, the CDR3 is CASSVGQYNSPLYF.

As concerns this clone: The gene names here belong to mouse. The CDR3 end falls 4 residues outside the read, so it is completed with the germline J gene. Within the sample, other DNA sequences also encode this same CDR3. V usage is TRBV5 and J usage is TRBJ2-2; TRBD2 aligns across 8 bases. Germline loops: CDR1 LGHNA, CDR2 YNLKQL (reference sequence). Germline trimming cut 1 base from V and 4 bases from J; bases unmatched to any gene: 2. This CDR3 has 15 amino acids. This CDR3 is CASSQAGGRTGQLYF. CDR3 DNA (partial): TGTGCCAGCAGCCAAGCGGGGGGGCGCACCGGG.

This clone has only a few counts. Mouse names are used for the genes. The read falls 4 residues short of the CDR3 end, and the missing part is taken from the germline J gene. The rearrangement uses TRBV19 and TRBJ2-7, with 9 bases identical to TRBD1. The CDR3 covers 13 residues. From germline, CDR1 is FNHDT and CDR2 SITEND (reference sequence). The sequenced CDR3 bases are TGTGCCAGCAGGGACAGGGGAAACGAT. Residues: CASRDRGND. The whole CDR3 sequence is CASRDRGNDEQYF.

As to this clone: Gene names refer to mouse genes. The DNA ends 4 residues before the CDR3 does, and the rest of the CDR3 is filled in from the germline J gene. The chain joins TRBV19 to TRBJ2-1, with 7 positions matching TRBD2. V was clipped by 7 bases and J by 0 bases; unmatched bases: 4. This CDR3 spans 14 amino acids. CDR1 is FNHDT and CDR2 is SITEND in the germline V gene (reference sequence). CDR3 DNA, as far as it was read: TGTGCCAGCGCTTCTGGGGGTAACTATGCT. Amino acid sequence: CASASGGNYA. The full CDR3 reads CASASGGNYAEQFF.

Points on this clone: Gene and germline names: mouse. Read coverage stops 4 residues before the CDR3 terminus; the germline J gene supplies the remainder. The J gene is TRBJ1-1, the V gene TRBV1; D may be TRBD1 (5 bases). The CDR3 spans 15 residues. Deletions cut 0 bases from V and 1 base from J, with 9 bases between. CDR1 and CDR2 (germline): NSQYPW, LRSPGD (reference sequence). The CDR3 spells CTCSADGRANTEVFF. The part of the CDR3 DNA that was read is TGCACCTGCAGTGCAGATGGCAGGGCGAACACA.

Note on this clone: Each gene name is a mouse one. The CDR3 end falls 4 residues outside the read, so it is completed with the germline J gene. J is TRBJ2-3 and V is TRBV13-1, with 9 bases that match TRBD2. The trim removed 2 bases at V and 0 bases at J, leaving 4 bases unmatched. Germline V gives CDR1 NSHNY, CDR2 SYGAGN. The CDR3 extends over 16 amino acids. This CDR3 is CASSDLLGGSAETLYF. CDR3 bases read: TGTGCCAGCAGTGACTTACTGGGGGGTAGTGCAGAA.

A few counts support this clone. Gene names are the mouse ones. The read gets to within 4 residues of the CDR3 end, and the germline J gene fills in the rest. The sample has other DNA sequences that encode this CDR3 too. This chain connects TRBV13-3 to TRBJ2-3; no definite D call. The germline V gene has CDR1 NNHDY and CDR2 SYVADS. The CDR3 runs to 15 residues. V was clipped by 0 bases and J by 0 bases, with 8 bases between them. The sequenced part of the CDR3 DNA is TGTGCCAGCAGTGATGGAGGGTCTAGTGCAGAA. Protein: CASSDGGSSAE. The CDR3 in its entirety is CASSDGGSSAETLYF.

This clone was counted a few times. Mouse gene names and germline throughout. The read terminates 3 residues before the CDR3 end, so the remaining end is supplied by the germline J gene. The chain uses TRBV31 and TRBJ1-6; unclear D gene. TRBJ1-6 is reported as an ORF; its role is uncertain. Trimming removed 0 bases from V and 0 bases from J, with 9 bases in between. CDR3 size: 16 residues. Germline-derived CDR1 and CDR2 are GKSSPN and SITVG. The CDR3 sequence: CAWSLGPNSYNSPLYF. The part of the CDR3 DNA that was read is TGTGCCTGGAGTCTGGGTCCTAATTCCTATAATTCGCCC.

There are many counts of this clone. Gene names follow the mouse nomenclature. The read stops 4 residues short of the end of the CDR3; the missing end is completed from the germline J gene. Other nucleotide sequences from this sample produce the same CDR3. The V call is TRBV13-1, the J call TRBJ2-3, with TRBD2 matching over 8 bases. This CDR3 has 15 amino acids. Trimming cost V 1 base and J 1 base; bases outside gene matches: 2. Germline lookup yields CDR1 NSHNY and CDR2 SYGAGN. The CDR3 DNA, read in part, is TGTGCCAGCAGTGATCTGGGGGGTGGTGCAGAA. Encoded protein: CASSDLGGGAE. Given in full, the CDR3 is CASSDLGGGAETLYF.

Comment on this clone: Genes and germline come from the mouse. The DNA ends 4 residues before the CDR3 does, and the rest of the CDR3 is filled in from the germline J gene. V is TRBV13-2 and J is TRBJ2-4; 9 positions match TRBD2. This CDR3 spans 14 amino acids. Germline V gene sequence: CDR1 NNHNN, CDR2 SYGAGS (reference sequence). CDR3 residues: CASGDRLGVNTLYF. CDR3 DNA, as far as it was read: TGTGCCAGCGGTGATCGACTGGGGGTAAAC.

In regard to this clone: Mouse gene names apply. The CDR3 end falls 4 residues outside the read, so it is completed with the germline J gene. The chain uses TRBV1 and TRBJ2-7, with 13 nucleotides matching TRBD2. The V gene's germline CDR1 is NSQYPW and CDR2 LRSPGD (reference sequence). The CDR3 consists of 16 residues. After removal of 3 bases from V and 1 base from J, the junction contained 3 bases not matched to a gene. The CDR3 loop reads CTCSARTGGASYEQYF. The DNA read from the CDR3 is TGCACCTGCAGTGCCCGGACTGGGGGGGCTTCCTAT.

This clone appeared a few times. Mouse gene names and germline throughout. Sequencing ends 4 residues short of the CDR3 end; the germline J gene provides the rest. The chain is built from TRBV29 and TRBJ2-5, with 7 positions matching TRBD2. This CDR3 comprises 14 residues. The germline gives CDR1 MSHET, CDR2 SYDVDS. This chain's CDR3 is CASSLSGGEDTQYF. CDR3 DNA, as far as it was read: TGTGCTAGCAGTTTATCGGGGGGGGAAGAC.

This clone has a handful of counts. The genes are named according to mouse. The part of the CDR3 DNA that was read is TGTGCCTGGAGTCTACAGGGTGGCCATGCT. Its translation is CAWSLQGGHA. The full CDR3 protein reads CAWSLQGGHAEQFF. The chain recombines TRBV31 with TRBJ2-1, with D perhaps TRBD1 (6 bases). Read data end 4 residues before the CDR3 end; the end is taken from the germline J gene. Trimming pared 0 bases from V and 5 bases from J, leaving 11 bases between. CDR3 length equals 14 residues. Germline V gene sequence: CDR1 GKSSPN, CDR2 SITVG.

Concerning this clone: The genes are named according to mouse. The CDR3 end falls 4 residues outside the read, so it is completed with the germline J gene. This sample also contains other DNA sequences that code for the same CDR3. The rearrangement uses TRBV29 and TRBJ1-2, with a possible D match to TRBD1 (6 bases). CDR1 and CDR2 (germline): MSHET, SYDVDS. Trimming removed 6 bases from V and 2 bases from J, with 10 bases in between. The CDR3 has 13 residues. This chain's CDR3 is CASRRTANSDYTF. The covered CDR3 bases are TGTGCTAGCAGGAGGACAGCCAACTCC.

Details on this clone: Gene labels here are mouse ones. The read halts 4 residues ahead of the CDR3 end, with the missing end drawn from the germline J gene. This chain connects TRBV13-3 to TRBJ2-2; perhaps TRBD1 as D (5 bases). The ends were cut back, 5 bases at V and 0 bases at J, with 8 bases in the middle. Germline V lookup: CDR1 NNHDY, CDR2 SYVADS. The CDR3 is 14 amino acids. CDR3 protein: CASSRVANTGQLYF. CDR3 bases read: TGTGCCAGCAGCAGGGTTGCAAACACCGGG.

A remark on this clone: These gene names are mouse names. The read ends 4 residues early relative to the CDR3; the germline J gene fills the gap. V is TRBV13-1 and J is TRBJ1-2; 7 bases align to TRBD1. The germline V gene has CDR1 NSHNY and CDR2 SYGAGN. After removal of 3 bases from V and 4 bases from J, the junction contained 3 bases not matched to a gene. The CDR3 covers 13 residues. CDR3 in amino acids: CASSGPGGSDYTF. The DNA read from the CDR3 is TGTGCCAGCAGTGGTCCAGGGGGCTCC.

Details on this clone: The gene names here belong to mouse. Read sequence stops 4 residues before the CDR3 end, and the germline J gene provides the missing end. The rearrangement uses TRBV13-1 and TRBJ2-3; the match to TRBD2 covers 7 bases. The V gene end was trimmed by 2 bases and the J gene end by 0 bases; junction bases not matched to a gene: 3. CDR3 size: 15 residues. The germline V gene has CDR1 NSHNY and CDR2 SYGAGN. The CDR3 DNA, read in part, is TGTGCCAGCAGTGAAATGGGGGGTAGTGCAGAA. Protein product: CASSEMGGSAE. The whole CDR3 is CASSEMGGSAETLYF.

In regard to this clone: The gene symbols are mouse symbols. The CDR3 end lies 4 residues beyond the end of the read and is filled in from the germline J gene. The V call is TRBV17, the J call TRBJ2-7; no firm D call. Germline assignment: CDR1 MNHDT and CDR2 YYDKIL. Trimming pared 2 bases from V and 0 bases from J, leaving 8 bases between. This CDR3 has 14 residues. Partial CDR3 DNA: TGTGCTAGCAGTAGACCAGGCCTCTCCTAT. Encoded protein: CASSRPGLSY. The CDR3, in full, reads CASSRPGLSYEQYF.